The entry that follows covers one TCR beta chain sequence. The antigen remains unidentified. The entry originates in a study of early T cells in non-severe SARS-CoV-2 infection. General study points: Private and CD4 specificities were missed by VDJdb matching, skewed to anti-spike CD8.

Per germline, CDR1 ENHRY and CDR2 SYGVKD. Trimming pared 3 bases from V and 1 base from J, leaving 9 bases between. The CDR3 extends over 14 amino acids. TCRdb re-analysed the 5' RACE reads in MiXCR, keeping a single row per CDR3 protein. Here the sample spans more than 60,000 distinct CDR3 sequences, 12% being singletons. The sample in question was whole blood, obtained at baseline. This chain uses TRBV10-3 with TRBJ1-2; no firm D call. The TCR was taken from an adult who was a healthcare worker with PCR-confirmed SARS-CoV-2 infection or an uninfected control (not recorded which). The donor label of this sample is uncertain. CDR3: CAISDSTVNYGYTF. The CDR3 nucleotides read TGTGCCATCAGTGACTCGACCGTTAACTATGGCTACACCTTC.